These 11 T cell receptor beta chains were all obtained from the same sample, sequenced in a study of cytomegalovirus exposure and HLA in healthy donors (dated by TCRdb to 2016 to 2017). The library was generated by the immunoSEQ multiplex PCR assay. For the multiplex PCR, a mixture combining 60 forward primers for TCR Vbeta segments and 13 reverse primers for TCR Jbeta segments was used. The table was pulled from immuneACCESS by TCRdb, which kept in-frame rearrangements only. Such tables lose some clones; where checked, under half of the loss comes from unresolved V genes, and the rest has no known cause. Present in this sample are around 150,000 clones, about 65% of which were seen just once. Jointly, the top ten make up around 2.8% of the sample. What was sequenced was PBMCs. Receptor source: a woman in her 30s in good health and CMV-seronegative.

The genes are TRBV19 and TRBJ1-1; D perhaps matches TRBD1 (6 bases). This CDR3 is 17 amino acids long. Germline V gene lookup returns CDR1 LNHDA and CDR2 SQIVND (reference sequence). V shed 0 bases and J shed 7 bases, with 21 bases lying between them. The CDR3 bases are TGTGCCAGTAGTATAGATGCCCGAGGACAGACGGGGAGTGAAGCTTTCTTT. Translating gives CASSIDARGQTGSEAFF. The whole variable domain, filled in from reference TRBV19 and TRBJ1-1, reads DGGITQSPKYLFRKEGQNVTLSCEQNLNHDAMYWYRQDPGQGLRLIYYSQIVNDFQKGDIAEGYSVSREKKESFPLTVTSAQKNPTAFYLCASSIDARGQTGSEAFFGQGTRLTVV.

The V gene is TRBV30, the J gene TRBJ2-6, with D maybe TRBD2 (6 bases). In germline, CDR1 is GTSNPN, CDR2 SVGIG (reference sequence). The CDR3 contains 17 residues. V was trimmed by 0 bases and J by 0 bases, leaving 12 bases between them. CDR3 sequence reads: CAWSVWGEPSGANVLTF. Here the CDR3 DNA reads TGTGCCTGGAGTGTGTGGGGGGAACCCTCTGGGGCCAACGTCCTGACTTTC.

The CDR3 nucleotides read TGTGCCAGCAGTCCTTCCGCGGGCACCTACGAGCAGTACTTC. Amino acid sequence: CASSPSAGTYEQYF. V is TRBV5-5 and J is TRBJ2-7; TRBD2 might be the D (5 bases). Deletions cut 5 bases from V and 2 bases from J, with 14 bases between. The CDR3 is 14 residues long. The germline CDR1 and CDR2 sequences are SGHKS and YYEKEE (reference sequence).

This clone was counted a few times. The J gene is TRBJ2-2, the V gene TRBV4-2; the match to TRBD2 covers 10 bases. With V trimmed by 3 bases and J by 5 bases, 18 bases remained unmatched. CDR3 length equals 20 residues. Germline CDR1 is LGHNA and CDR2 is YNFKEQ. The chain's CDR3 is CASSQHEGQAGGPRTGELFF. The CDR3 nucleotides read TGTGCCAGCAGCCAGCACGAGGGTCAAGCGGGAGGGCCTCGGACCGGGGAGCTGTTTTTT.

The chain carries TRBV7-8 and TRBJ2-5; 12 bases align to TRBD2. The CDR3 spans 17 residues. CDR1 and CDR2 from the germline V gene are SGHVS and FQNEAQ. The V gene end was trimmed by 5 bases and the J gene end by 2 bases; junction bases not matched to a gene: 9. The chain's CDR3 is CASSPSHLAGGQETQYF. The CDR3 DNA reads TGTGCCAGCAGCCCTTCCCATCTAGCGGGAGGGCAAGAGACCCAGTACTTC.

CDR3 coding DNA: TGTGCCAGTCGGGGAGGGGCAATGGTTCAGCCCCAGCATTTT. Protein product: CASRGGAMVQPQHF. The chain joins TRBV28 to TRBJ1-5; TRBD1 might be the D (5 bases). Deletions cut 9 bases from V and 6 bases from J, with 18 bases between. This CDR3 is 14 amino acids long. Per the germline V gene, CDR1 is MDHEN and CDR2 is SYDVKM.

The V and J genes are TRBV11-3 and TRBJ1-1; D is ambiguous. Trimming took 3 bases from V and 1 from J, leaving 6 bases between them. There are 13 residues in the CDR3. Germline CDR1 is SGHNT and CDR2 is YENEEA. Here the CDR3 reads CASSFNRNTEAFF. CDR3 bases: TGTGCCAGCAGCTTTAACAGGAACACTGAAGCTTTCTTT.

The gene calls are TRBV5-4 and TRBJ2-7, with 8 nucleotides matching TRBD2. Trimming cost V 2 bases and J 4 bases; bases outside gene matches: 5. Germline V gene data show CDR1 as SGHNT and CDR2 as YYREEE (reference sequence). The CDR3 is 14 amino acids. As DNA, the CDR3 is TGTGCCAGCAGCTTAGGAGCGGGAGTTTACGAGCAGTACTTC. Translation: CASSLGAGVYEQYF.

In DNA form, the CDR3 reads TGTGCCAGCAGTGAGAGCAGGCTCTACGAGCAGTACTTC. Its translation is CASSESRLYEQYF. The chain has TRBV2 and TRBJ2-7; D gene uncertain. Germline V gene data show CDR1 as SNHLY and CDR2 as FYNNEI. V was clipped by 3 bases and J by 3 bases, with 9 bases between them. The CDR3 covers 13 residues.

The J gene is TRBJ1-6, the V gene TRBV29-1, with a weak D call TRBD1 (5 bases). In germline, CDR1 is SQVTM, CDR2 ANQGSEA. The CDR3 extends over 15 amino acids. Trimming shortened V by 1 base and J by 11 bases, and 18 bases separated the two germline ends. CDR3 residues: CSVEGGLQGHTPLHF. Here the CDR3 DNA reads TGCAGCGTTGAAGGGGGACTCCAAGGCCATACACCCCTCCACTTT.

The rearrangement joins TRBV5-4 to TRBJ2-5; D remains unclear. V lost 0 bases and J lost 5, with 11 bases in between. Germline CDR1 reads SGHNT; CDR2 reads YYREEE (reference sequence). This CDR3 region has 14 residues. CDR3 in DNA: TGTGCCAGCAGCTTGGTGAGCACTGAGGAGACCCAGTACTTC. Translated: CASSLVSTEETQYF. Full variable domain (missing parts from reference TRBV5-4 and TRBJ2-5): ETGVTQSPTHLIKTRGQQVTLRCSSQSGHNTVSWYQQALGQGPQFIFQYYREEENGRGNFPPRFSGLQFPNYSSELNVNALELDDSALYLCASSLVSTEETQYFGPGTRLLVL.